This T cell receptor (beta chain) was documented in a study of metastatic and nonmetastatic thyroid tumors. Study background: From malignant and benign thyroid patients, repertoires in blood and in tumor or nodule tissue were compared. Notes on the study in general: It was reportedly found that TCR beta diversity was significantly higher in malignant thyroid tumors than in benign nodules, a difference seen in both blood and tumor samples.

In the original processing: Differences in CDR3 between clinicopathological groups were drawn on to build a classifier intended to discriminate distant-metastatic papillary thyroid cancer patients. Through MiXCR, TCRdb re-clonotyped the PCR reads. TCRdb, not the authors, supplied the V and J calls. The sample carries about 15,000 clones, roughly 29% recorded once. Every patient was untreated before thyroid surgery. This clone was recorded many times. Its cognate antigen is unknown. The CDR3 length is 14 residues. Germline CDR1 reads LNHDA; CDR2 reads SQIVND (reference sequence). Trimming took off 5 bases at V and 1 base at J, with 9 bases between the two ends.

This receptor was obtained from a female donor with papillary thyroid cancer or a benign thyroid nodule (not recorded which). Some clones in this sample may be carry-over from other donors' samples. The gene calls are TRBV19 and TRBJ1-5; D is ambiguous. Material for sequencing was blood. The CDR3 region has the DNA TGTGCCAGTAGTCCTAGTATGAGCAATCAGCCCCAGCATTTT. It translates to CASSPSMSNQPQHF.